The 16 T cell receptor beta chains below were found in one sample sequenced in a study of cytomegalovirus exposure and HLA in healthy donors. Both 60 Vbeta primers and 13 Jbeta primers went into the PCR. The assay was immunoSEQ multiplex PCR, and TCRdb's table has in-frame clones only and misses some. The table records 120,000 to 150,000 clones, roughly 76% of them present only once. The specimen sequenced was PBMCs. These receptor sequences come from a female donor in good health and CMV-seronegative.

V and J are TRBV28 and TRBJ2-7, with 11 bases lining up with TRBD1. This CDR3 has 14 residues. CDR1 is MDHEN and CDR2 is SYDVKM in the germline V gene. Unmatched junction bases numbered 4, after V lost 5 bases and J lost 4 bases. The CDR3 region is CASSTGTGGYEQYF. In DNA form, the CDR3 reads TGTGCCAGCAGTACCGGGACAGGGGGGTACGAGCAGTACTTC.

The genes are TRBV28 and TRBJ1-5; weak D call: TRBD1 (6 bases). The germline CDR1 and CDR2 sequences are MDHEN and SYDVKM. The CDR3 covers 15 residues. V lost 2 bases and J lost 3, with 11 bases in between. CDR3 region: CASSLARGINQPQHF. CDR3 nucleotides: TGTGCCAGCAGTTTAGCCAGGGGAATCAATCAGCCCCAGCATTTT.

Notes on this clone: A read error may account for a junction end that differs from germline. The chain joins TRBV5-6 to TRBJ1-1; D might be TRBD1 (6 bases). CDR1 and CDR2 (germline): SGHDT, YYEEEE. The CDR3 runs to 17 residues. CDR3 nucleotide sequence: TGTGCCATCAGCTTGGTAGCCCAGGGGAAAGGGAACACTGAAGCTTTCTTT. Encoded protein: CAISLVAQGKGNTEAFF.

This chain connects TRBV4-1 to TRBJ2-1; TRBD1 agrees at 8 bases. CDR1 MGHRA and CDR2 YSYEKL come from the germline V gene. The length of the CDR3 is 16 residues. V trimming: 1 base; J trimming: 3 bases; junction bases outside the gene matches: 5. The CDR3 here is CASSQGTGNVYNEQFF. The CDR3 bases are TGCGCCAGCAGCCAAGGGACAGGGAACGTCTACAATGAGCAGTTCTTC.

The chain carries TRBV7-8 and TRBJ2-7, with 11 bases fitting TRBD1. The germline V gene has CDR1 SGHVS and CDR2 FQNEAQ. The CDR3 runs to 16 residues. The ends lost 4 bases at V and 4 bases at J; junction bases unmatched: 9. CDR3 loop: CASSSPPGQGVYEQYF. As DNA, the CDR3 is TGTGCCAGCAGCTCCCCACCGGGACAGGGGGTTTACGAGCAGTACTTC.

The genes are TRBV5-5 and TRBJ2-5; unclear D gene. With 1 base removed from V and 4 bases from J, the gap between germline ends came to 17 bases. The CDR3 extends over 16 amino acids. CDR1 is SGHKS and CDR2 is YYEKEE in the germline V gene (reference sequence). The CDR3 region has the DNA TGTGCCAGCAGCTTGTTGAGCTCCCATGATGCAGAGACCCAGTACTTC. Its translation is CASSLLSSHDAETQYF.

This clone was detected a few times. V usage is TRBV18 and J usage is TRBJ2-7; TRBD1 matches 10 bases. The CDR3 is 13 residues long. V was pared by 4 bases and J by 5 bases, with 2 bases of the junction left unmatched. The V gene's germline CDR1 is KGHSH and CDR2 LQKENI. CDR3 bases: TGTGCCAGCTCACGGACAGGGGGGGACGAGCAGTACTTC. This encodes CASSRTGGDEQYF.

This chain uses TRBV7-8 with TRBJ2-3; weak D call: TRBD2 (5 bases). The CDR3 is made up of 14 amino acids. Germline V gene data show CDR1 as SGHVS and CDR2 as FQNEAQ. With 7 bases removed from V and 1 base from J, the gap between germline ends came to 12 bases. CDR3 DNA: TGTGCCAGCATCGAGGGTAGCGGCACAGATACGCAGTATTTT. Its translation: CASIEGSGTDTQYF. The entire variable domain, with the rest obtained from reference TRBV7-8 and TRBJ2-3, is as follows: GAGVSQSPRYKVAKRGQDVALRCDPISGHVSLFWYQQALGQGPEFLTYFQNEAQLDKSGLPSDRFFAERPEGSVSTLKIQRTQQEDSAVYLCASIEGSGTDTQYFGPGTRLTVL.

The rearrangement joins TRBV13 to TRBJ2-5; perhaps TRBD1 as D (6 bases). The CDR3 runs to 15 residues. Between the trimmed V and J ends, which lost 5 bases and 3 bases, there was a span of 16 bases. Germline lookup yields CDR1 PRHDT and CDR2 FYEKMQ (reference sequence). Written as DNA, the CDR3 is TGTGCCAGCAGCGCGCAAAGGCAGGGGAAAGAGACCCAGTACTTC. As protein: CASSAQRQGKETQYF.

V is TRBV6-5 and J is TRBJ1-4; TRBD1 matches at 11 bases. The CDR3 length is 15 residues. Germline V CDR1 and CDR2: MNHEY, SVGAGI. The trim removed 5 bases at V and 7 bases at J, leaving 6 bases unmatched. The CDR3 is CASSQGQGGFEKLFF. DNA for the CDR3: TGTGCCAGCAGTCAGGGACAGGGGGGGTTTGAAAAACTGTTTTTT.

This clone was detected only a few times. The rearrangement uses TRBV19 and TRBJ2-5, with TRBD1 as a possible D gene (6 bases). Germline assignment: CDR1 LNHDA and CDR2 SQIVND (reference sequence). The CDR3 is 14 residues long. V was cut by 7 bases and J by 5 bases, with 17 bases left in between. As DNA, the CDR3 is TGTGCCAGTACCCAACCGGGACATCGGGAGACCCAGTACTTC. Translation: CASTQPGHRETQYF.

The CDR3 reads CASSHRPGQGGAGELFF. The CDR3 DNA sequence: TGTGCCAGCAGCCATCGACCGGGACAGGGAGGCGCCGGGGAGCTGTTTTTT. The chain links TRBV11-2 to TRBJ2-2; 9 positions match TRBD1. V shed 5 bases and J 6 bases; nucleotides not matched to a gene: 13. This CDR3 has 17 residues. Germline CDR1 and CDR2: SGHAT and FQNNGV.

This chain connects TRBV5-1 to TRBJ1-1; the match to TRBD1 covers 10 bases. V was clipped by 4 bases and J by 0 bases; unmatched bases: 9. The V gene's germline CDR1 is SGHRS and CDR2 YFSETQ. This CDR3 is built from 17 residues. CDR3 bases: TGCGCCAGCAGCCCAGAGGGACAGGGGAGAATGAACACTGAAGCTTTCTTT. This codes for CASSPEGQGRMNTEAFF.

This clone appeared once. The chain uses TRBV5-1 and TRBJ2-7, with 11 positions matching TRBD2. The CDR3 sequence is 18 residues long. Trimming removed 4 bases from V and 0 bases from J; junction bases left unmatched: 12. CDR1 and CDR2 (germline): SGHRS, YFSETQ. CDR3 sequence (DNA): TGCGCCAGCAGCCCTGGCGGACTAGCGGGCCTAAGCTCCTACGAGCAGTACTTC. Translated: CASSPGGLAGLSSYEQYF. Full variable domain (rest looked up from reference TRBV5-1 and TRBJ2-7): KAGVTQTPRYLIKTRGQQVTLSCSPISGHRSVSWYQQTPGQGLQFLFEYFSETQRNKGNFPGRFSGRQFSNSRSEMNVSTLELGDSALYLCASSPGGLAGLSSYEQYFGPGTRLTVT.

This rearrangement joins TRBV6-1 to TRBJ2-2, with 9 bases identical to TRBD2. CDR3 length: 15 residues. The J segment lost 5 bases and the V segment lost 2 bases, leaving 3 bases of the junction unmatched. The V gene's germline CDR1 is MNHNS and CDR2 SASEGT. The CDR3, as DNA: TGTGCCAGCAGTGAATCTAGCGGGAAGACCGGGGAGCTGTTTTTT. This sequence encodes CASSESSGKTGELFF.

This CDR3 is CASRTRVSADTQYF. The CDR3 DNA reads TGTGCCAGCAGGACGAGGGTTTCGGCAGATACGCAGTATTTT. This sequence joins TRBV28 and TRBJ2-3, with a possible D match to TRBD2 (5 bases). The CDR3 spans 14 residues. The germline V gene encodes CDR1 MDHEN and CDR2 SYDVKM. The V and J ends lost 6 bases and 4 bases respectively, with 14 bases between them.